What follows are 18 T cell receptor beta chains derived from one specimen sequenced in a study of graft-versus-host responses after intestinal transplantation. What these receptors recognize is not known. Only in-frame clones appear in the TCRdb table, and some are missing; sequencing was by immunoSEQ multiplex PCR. Among approximately 93,000 clones listed, around 93% were seen once. This specimen was unstimulated CD8+ T cells sorted from spleen or lymph node cells, taken before transplant. All receptors come from a human donor who was the organ donor for an intestinal transplant.

Only one count was recorded for this clone. The chain links TRBV19 to TRBJ2-1; the D gene is possibly TRBD2 (6 bases). The CDR3 covers 15 residues. Germline CDR1 LNHDA, CDR2 SQIVND (reference sequence). V lost 4 bases and J 3 bases, leaving 13 bases between the germline ends. CDR3 bases: TGTGCCAGTAGTAGAGGAGGGAGCAGCTACAATGAGCAGTTCTTC. It codes for CASSRGGSSYNEQFF.

This sequence joins TRBV28 and TRBJ1-4; perhaps TRBD1 as D (6 bases). This CDR3 has 15 amino acids. Between the trimmed V and J ends, which lost 6 bases and 7 bases, there was a span of 18 bases. Germline CDR1 MDHEN, CDR2 SYDVKM. The CDR3 nucleotides read TGTGCCAGCAGGACAACGGGAGGGGGAGGTGAAAAACTGTTTTTT. It specifies CASRTTGGGGEKLFF.

The chain uses TRBV5-6 and TRBJ2-7; possible D gene TRBD1, 6 bases. The germline CDR1 and CDR2 sequences are SGHDT and YYEEEE. V was pared by 4 bases and J by 3 bases, with 14 bases between. The CDR3 sequence is 14 residues long. CDR3 DNA: TGTGCCAGCAGCCCGGGACATGGGGACTACGAGCAGTACTTC. It codes for CASSPGHGDYEQYF.

This rearrangement joins TRBV2 to TRBJ1-5; a weak D match, TRBD1 (5 bases). Germline V gene sequence: CDR1 SNHLY, CDR2 FYNNEI. V was pared by 4 bases and J by 3 bases, with 13 bases between. CDR3 size: 15 residues. The DNA of the CDR3 is TGTGCCAGCAGTGCGATTGGGACTGACAATCAGCCCCAGCATTTT. As protein: CASSAIGTDNQPQHF.

The CDR3 DNA reads TGTGCCATCGGGACAGGGGAGGGTGGGAGAGAAGGTCAGCCCCAGCATTTT. Protein sequence: CAIGTGEGGREGQPQHF. This chain connects TRBV10-3 to TRBJ1-5; 10 bases map to TRBD1. CDR1 ENHRY and CDR2 SYGVKD come from the germline V gene. Trimming removed 8 bases from V and 6 bases from J; junction bases left unmatched: 16. CDR3 length: 17 residues.

This sequence joins TRBV28 and TRBJ2-7, with 10 positions matching TRBD1. The J segment lost 8 bases and the V segment lost 5 bases, leaving 15 bases of the junction unmatched. CDR1 MDHEN and CDR2 SYDVKM come from the germline V gene. CDR3 length: 16 amino acids. CDR3 DNA sequence: TGTGCCAGCAGTAGAAGACCGGGACAGGGGTTCCCACAGCAGTACTTC. Its protein product is CASSRRPGQGFPQQYF.

The chain uses TRBV5-1 and TRBJ2-1, with 9 bases fitting TRBD2. The CDR3 sequence is 15 residues long. Per the germline V gene, CDR1 is SGHRS and CDR2 is YFSETQ. V gave up 5 bases and J gave up 8 bases; unmatched junction bases: 11. The CDR3: CASRGWREGPDEQFF. The DNA of the CDR3 is TGCGCCAGCAGGGGATGGCGGGAGGGTCCGGATGAGCAGTTCTTC.

J is TRBJ2-7 and V is TRBV10-3; 9 positions match TRBD2. Losses at the gene ends were 4 bases for V and 4 bases for J; bases not matched to a gene: 14. The CDR3 contains 17 residues. Looked up from germline, CDR1 is ENHRY and CDR2 is SYGVKD. CDR3 protein: CAISGPGRSGRRYEQYF. Written as DNA, the CDR3 is TGTGCCATCAGTGGGCCCGGTCGTAGCGGGAGAAGGTACGAGCAGTACTTC.

This chain uses TRBV7-9 with TRBJ2-5; 10 nucleotides match TRBD2. CDR1 is SEHNR and CDR2 is FQNEAQ in the germline V gene (reference sequence). CDR3 length: 14 residues. V lost 6 bases, J lost 1 base, and 2 bases stayed unmatched. CDR3 in amino acids: CASRSSGGQETQYF. The CDR3 DNA sequence: TGTGCCAGCAGGTCTAGCGGGGGCCAAGAGACCCAGTACTTC.

DNA of the CDR3: TGTGCCAGCAGGGCCGACAGGGTCCACGAGCAGTACTTC. Protein: CASRADRVHEQYF. The chain uses TRBV6-5 and TRBJ2-7, with 7 bases identical to TRBD1. This CDR3 region has 13 residues. The V gene's germline CDR1 is MNHEY and CDR2 SVGAGI. With V trimmed by 6 bases and J by 5 bases, 7 bases remained unmatched.

This rearrangement joins TRBV30 to TRBJ2-7; D might be TRBD1 (5 bases). Germline lookup yields CDR1 GTSNPN and CDR2 SVGIG (reference sequence). The V gene lost 5 bases and the J gene lost 3 bases, with 23 bases spanning the gap. This CDR3 is 16 amino acids long. CDR3 loop: CAWEDVIGPGNYEQYF. The CDR3 DNA is TGTGCCTGGGAGGATGTAATCGGACCAGGGAACTACGAGCAGTACTTC.

V gene TRBV5-1 combines with J gene TRBJ1-1, with 7 bases fitting TRBD1. Germline CDR1 is SGHRS and CDR2 is YFSETQ. There are 15 residues in the CDR3. Germline trimming cut 4 bases from V and 4 bases from J; bases unmatched to any gene: 10. The CDR3 DNA reads TGCGCCAGCAGCCCGGACAGGCCTGGGGGCACTGAAGCTTTCTTT. It is translated as CASSPDRPGGTEAFF.

This clone was picked up one time. The V gene is TRBV6-5, the J gene TRBJ1-5; possible D gene TRBD1, 5 bases. The CDR3 contains 14 residues. Trimming removed 2 bases from V and 3 bases from J, with 8 bases in between. The germline V gene has CDR1 MNHEY and CDR2 SVGAGI. This CDR3 is CASSYGADNQPQHF. The CDR3 DNA reads TGTGCCAGCAGTTACGGGGCGGACAATCAGCCCCAGCATTTT.

This chain connects TRBV2 to TRBJ2-3, with D unresolved. The CDR3 length is 15 residues. Germline-derived CDR1 and CDR2 are SNHLY and FYNNEI. Trimming removed 8 bases at V and 3 bases at J, with 18 bases between. The CDR3 protein is CASPKIGGSTDTQYF. For the CDR3, the DNA is TGTGCCAGCCCTAAAATAGGCGGTAGTACAGATACGCAGTATTTT.

The chain is built from TRBV10-2 and TRBJ1-2; D is undetermined. CDR1 and CDR2 from the germline V gene are WSHSY and SAAADI. The CDR3 runs 13 residues. V shed 0 bases and J shed 8 bases, with 10 bases lying between them. The CDR3 DNA follows: TGCGCCAGCAGTGAGTCTAGATCTCGGGGCTACACCTTC. It specifies CASSESRSRGYTF.

V and J are TRBV9 and TRBJ2-1, with TRBD2 matching 9 bases. V lost 1 base, J lost 0 bases, and 8 bases stayed unmatched. Germline CDR1 is SGDLS and CDR2 is YYNGEE. This CDR3 spans 18 amino acids. As DNA, the CDR3 is TGTGCCAGCAGCGTAAAACTAGCGGGCTCCAGCTCCTACAATGAGCAGTTCTTC. The encoded protein is CASSVKLAGSSSYNEQFF. Variable domain in full (rest from reference TRBV9 and TRBJ2-1): DSGVTQTPKHLITATGQRVTLRCSPRSGDLSVYWYQQSLDQGLQFLIQYYNGEERAKGNILERFSAQQFPDLHSELNLSSLELGDSALYFCASSVKLAGSSSYNEQFFGPGTRLTVL.

The chain has TRBV5-4 and TRBJ2-3; TRBD2 might be the D (6 bases). The CDR3 covers 13 residues. CDR1 and CDR2 from the germline V gene are SGHNT and YYREEE (reference sequence). V lost 5 bases and J lost 10, with 17 bases in between. The CDR3 loop is CASRAGGELAQYF. The CDR3 coding sequence is TGTGCCAGCAGGGCTGGCGGGGAGCTTGCGCAGTATTTT.

J is TRBJ2-1 and V is TRBV2; TRBD2 might be the D (6 bases). Germline assignment: CDR1 SNHLY and CDR2 FYNNEI. Trimming took 8 bases from V and 10 from J, leaving 30 bases between them. The CDR3 has 17 amino acids. The CDR3 spells CASFKDSGVADPREQFF. The CDR3 DNA sequence: TGTGCCAGCTTCAAAGATTCTGGGGTAGCGGACCCCCGAGAGCAGTTCTTC.